This is a list of T cell receptor beta chains from one sample in a study of blood T cells in healthy people across ages. TCRdb fed the 5' RACE reads into MiXCR, producing one record per CDR3 protein. The sample carries about 670,000 distinct CDR3 sequences, over 40% recorded once. Sequencing was carried out using blood. The receptors were sampled from an elderly woman in good health. Each CDR3 is given with its conserved first and last residue. Each record gives: CDR3 protein, CDR3 DNA, V gene, J gene, D gene, clone size. The D gene is left open where the match is weak. The size of a clone is reported for some rows only, either as once, few or many, or as a class for expanded clones.

CASSQGRTTNEKLFF	TGTGCCAGCAGCCAAGGGAGGACAACTAATGAAAAACTGTTTTTT	TRBV3-1	TRBJ1-4	NA	many
CASSLYKRRGMGEQFF	TGTGCCAGCAGCTTATACAAACGGCGGGGTATGGGTGAGCAGTTCTTC	TRBV7-2	TRBJ2-1	NA	once
CASSLRAAGRNTGELFF	TGTGCCAGCAGCTTGAGGGCAGCGGGGAGGAACACCGGGGAGCTGTTTTTT	TRBV7-2	TRBJ2-2	TRBD2	few
CASSPTPDRTTDTQYF	TGTGCCAGCAGTCCCACCCCCGACAGAACCACAGATACGCAGTATTTT	TRBV5-4	TRBJ2-3	NA	many
CASRPASVNEQFF	TGTGCCAGCAGACCCGCTAGCGTTAATGAGCAGTTCTTC	TRBV12-3/TRBV12-4	TRBJ2-1	NA	once
CAISEPLQSSYEQYF	TGTGCCATCAGTGAGCCCCTACAGAGCTCCTACGAGCAGTACTTC	TRBV10-3	TRBJ2-7	NA	NA
CASSDHSGVEDTQYF	TGTGCCAGCAGTGACCACAGCGGGGTTGAAGATACGCAGTATTTT	TRBV25-1	TRBJ2-3	TRBD2	NA
CSARSEETQYF	TGCAGTGCTAGGTCAGAGGAGACCCAGTACTTC	TRBV20-1	TRBJ2-5	NA	few
CASSVEIAGGHNEQFF	TGTGCCAGCAGCGTAGAGATAGCGGGAGGGCACAATGAGCAGTTCTTC	TRBV9	TRBJ2-1	TRBD2	many
CSARDGPRGEAFF	TGCAGTGCTAGAGATGGACCGAGGGGTGAAGCTTTCTTT	TRBV20-1	TRBJ1-1	NA	NA
CASTKTTEAFF	TGTGCCAGCACGAAAACCACCGAAGCTTTCTTT	TRBV12-3/TRBV12-4	TRBJ1-1	NA	NA
CSAEGQGQETQYF	TGCAGTGCTGAGGGACAGGGGCAAGAGACCCAGTACTTC	TRBV20-1	TRBJ2-5	TRBD1	NA
CAWTLAGGDEQFF	TGTGCCTGGACCTTAGCGGGAGGGGATGAGCAGTTCTTC	TRBV30	TRBJ2-1	TRBD2	few
CASREQGSYNEQFF	TGTGCCAGCAGGGAACAGGGTTCCTACAATGAGCAGTTCTTC	TRBV6-1	TRBJ2-1	NA	many
CASSLIRGSGALSYEQYF	TGTGCCAGCAGTCTTATCCGCGGTAGCGGGGCCCTCTCCTACGAGCAGTACTTC	TRBV21-1	TRBJ2-7	NA	few
CASSLAGQGASETQYF	TGCGCCAGCAGCTTGGCCGGACAGGGGGCTTCAGAGACCCAGTACTTC	TRBV5-1	TRBJ2-5	TRBD1	NA
CSVVTGRGQPQHF	TGCAGCGTTGTTACGGGTAGGGGTCAGCCCCAGCATTTT	TRBV29-1	TRBJ1-5	NA	many
CASKPRDSNTEAFF	TGTGCCAGCAAACCCAGAGACTCGAACACTGAAGCTTTCTTT	TRBV12-3/TRBV12-4	TRBJ1-1	NA	few
CAGSRRESWAGRGPNQPQHF	TGTGCCGGCAGCCGACGCGAATCGTGGGCAGGGAGGGGTCCCAATCAGCCCCAGCATTTT	TRBV21-1	TRBJ1-5	NA	NA
CASSLTLAGAVQFF	TGTGCCAGCAGCTTAACGCTAGCAGGGGCCGTTCAGTTCTTC	TRBV7-3	TRBJ2-1	NA	many
CASSQDPFGQTQYF	TGTGCCAGCAGCCAAGACCCCTTCGGGCAGACCCAGTACTTC	TRBV3-1	TRBJ2-5	NA	NA
CASSPYRPNPAGANVLTF	TGTGCCAGCAGCCCGTACCGTCCGAATCCTGCTGGGGCCAACGTCCTGACTTTC	TRBV3-1	TRBJ2-6	NA	many
CASNTGGINNEQFF	TGTGCCAGCAATACGGGAGGGATTAACAATGAGCAGTTCTTC	TRBV14	TRBJ2-1	TRBD2	many
CSVEGEGTYNEQFF	TGCAGTGTAGAGGGGGAAGGGACTTACAATGAGCAGTTCTTT	TRBV20-1	TRBJ2-1	NA	NA
CASSQTGEPNYGYTF	TGTGCCAGCAGCCAGACAGGGGAACCTAACTATGGCTACACCTTC	TRBV9	TRBJ1-2	TRBD1	NA
CASGLAGGPTDTQYF	TGTGCCAGTGGACTAGCGGGAGGTCCCACAGATACGCAGTATTTT	TRBV10-3	TRBJ2-3	TRBD2	many
CASSPGDRGQPQHF	TGCGCCAGCAGCCCCGGGGACAGGGGTCAGCCCCAGCATTTT	TRBV5-1	TRBJ1-5	TRBD1	once
CASSRGTAYNEQFF	TGCGCCAGCAGCCGGGGGACAGCCTACAATGAGCAGTTCTTC	TRBV5-1	TRBJ2-1	NA	many
CASSLLIGTERFNYGYTF	TGTGCCAGCAGCTTGTTAATCGGGACAGAGAGATTTAACTATGGCTACACCTTC	TRBV5-5	TRBJ1-2	TRBD1	NA
CASSPPSGQNTGELFF	TGTGCCAGCAGCCCCCCTTCGGGACAAAACACCGGGGAGCTGTTTTTT	TRBV7-9	TRBJ2-2	NA	NA
CSASGAGTGAEDEQFF	TGCAGTGCTAGTGGGGCCGGGACAGGGGCGGAAGATGAGCAGTTCTTC	TRBV20-1	TRBJ2-1	TRBD1	many
CASSLSPSGGYGYTF	TGTGCCAGCAGTTTAAGTCCCTCCGGAGGCTATGGCTACACCTTC	TRBV27	TRBJ1-2	NA	many
CASSPQGADSDTQYF	TGTGCCAGCAGCCCACAGGGGGCGGACTCAGATACGCAGTATTTT	TRBV7-3	TRBJ2-3	TRBD1	many
CASLTVRNQPQHF	TGTGCCAGCCTCACCGTACGCAATCAGCCCCAGCATTTT	TRBV4-2	TRBJ1-5	NA	few
CSVGQGYYNEQFF	TGCAGCGTTGGACAGGGATACTACAATGAGCAGTTCTTC	TRBV29-1	TRBJ2-1	TRBD1	NA
CSARWTGGRNEQYF	TGCAGTGCTAGGTGGACAGGGGGTCGGAACGAGCAGTACTTC	TRBV20-1	TRBJ2-7	TRBD1	many
CASSPRDTEAFF	TGTGCCAGCAGCCCCAGGGACACTGAAGCTTTCTTT	TRBV6-6	TRBJ1-1	NA	many